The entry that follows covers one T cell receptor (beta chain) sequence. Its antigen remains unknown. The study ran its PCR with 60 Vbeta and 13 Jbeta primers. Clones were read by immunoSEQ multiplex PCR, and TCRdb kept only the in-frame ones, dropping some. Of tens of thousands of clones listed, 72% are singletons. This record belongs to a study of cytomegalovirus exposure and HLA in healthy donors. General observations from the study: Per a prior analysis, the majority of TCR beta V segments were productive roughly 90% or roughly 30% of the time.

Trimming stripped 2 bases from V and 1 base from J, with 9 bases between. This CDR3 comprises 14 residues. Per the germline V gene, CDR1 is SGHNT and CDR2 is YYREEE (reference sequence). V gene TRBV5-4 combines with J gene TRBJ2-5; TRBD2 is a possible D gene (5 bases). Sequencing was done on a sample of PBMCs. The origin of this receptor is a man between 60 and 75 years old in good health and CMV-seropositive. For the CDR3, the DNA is TGTGCCAGCAGCTTAGGACTTATCCAAGAGACCCAGTACTTC. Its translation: CASSLGLIQETQYF.